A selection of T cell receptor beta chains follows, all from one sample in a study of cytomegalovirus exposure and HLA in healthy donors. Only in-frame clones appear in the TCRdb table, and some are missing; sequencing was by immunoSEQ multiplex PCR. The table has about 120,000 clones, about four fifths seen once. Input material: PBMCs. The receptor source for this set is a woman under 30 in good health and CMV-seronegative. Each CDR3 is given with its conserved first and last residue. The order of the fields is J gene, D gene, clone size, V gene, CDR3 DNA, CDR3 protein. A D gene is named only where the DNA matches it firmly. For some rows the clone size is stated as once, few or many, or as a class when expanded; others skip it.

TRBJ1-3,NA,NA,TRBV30,TGTGCCTGGAGTGCAGGTGGTCTTGGAAACACCATATATTTT,CAWSAGGLGNTIYF
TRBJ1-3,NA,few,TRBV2,TGTGCCAGCAAGCGTCACCCCGGGGACTCTGGAAACACCATATATTTT,CASKRHPGDSGNTIYF
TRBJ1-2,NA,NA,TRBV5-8,TGTGCCAGCAGCTTGGGAGGACTGCAGGGGAGAGGCTACACCTTC,CASSLGGLQGRGYTF
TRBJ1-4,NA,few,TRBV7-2,TGTGCCAGCAGTATACAGGGTGTTGAAAAACTGTTTTTT,CASSIQGVEKLFF
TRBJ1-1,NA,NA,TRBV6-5,TGTGCCAGCAGCGGACAGCCGAACACTGAAGCTTTCTTT,CASSGQPNTEAFF
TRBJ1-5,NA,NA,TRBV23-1,TGCGCCAGCAGTCACCCCGACAGAAAACATCAGCCCCAGCATTTT,CASSHPDRKHQPQHF
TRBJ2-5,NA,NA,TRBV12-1,TGTGCCAGCAGCTTACGACAGGTGGTTGGGGAGACCCAGTACTTC,CASSLRQVVGETQYF
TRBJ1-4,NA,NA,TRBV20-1,TGCAGTGCTACCGACAGCTTCGAACTGTTTTTT,CSATDSFELFF
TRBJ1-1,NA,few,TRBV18,TGTGCCAGCTCATCTAACCCGGGTTTCACGGGCACTGAAGCTTTCTTT,CASSSNPGFTGTEAFF
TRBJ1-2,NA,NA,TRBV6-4,TGTGCCAGCCGTTCAAAAGACCGGAGGGAGGACTATGGCTACACCTTC,CASRSKDRREDYGYTF
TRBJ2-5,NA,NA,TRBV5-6,TGTGCCAGCAGCAGGGGGGTGGCAGGGGGTATCGAGACCCAGTACTTC,CASSRGVAGGIETQYF
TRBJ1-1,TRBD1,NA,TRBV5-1,TGCGCCAGCAGCTTGAACAGGGGGCCGAACACTGAAGCTTTCTTT,CASSLNRGPNTEAFF
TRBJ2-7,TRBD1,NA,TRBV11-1,TGTGCCAGCAGCTTAGGCCGGGACAGTTCCTACGAGCAGTACTTC,CASSLGRDSSYEQYF
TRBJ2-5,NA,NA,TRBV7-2,TGTGCCAGCAGCCCCGGGTCTTCGAACAACGAGGCCCAGTACTTC,CASSPGSSNNEAQYF
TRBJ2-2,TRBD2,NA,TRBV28,TGTGCCAGCAGTTTCCTAGCGGGGGGCCTTAACACCGGGGAGCTGTTTTTT,CASSFLAGGLNTGELFF
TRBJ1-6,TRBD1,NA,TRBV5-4,TGTGCCAGCAGCCCGCGGACAGGGGACTCTTCACCCCTCCACTTT,CASSPRTGDSSPLHF
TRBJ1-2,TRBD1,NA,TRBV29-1,TGCAGCGTTGAAACGAGGGGGCCCGGCTATGGCTACACCTTC,CSVETRGPGYGYTF
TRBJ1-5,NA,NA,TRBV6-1,TGTGCCAGCAGTGATACGGACAAGCTCTTCCATCAGCCCCAGCATTTT,CASSDTDKLFHQPQHF
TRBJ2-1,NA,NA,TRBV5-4,TGTGCCAGCAGCCCGACAGCAATGAGTTATGAGCAGTTCTTC,CASSPTAMSYEQFF
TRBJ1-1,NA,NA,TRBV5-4,TGTGCCAGCAGCAACGGACAGCGGAACACTGAAGCTTTCTTT,CASSNGQRNTEAFF
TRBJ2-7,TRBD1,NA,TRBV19,TGTGCCAGTAGTATAGCCGGGACAGGGTTCTACGAGCAGTACTTC,CASSIAGTGFYEQYF
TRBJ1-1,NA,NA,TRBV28,TGTGCCAGCAGTCCGATTAAAGAGTACACTGAAGCTTTCTTT,CASSPIKEYTEAFF
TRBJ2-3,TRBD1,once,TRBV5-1,TGCGCCAGCAGCTTGGGACAGGGAATAGATACGCAGTATTTT,CASSLGQGIDTQYF
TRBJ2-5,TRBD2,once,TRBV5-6,TGTGCCAGCAGCTTGGGCGCGGGGGGGTCCCAAGAGACCCAGTACTTC,CASSLGAGGSQETQYF
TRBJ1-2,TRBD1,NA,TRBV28,TGTGCCAGCAGAACCACAGGGGTGGGGGGCTACACCTTC,CASRTTGVGGYTF
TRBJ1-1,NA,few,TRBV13,TGTGCCAGCAGCTTAGGGAGGGTCAGGCTGGACACTGAAGCTTTCTTT,CASSLGRVRLDTEAFF
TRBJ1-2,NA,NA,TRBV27,TGTGCCAGCAGTAACAGGGCAGGCTATGGCTACACCTTC,CASSNRAGYGYTF
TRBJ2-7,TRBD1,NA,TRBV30,TGTGCCTGGGGATCACAGGGGGCCTACGAGCAGTACTTC,CAWGSQGAYEQYF
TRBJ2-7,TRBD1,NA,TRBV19,TGTGCCAGTAGTCCGTGGACAGGGGGATCCTCCTACGAGCAGTACTTC,CASSPWTGGSSYEQYF
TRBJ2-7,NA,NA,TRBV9,TGTGCCAGCAGCGGGGGGGGGCATTCTTACGAGCAGTACTTC,CASSGGGHSYEQYF
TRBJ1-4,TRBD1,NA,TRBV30,TGTGCCTGGAGCGACGAAGCCTTCGGGACAGTACTTAATGAAAAACTGTTTTTT,CAWSDEAFGTVLNEKLFF
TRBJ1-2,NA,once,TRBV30,TGTGCCTGGAGGGGACTACCATACTATGGCTACACCTTC,CAWRGLPYYGYTF
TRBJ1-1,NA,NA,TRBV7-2,TGTGCCAGCAGCCCCTCGGGGAACACTGAAGCTTTCTTT,CASSPSGNTEAFF
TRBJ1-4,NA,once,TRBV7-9,TGTGCCAGCAGCTTAAGGGACACTGAAAAAGGGGTAAAACTGTTTTTT,CASSLRDTEKGVKLFF
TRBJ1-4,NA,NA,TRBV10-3,TGTGCCATCAGTGAGTCAGCAAATGAAAAACTGTTTTTT,CAISESANEKLFF
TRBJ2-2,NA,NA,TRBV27,TGTGCCAGCAGTTTTGCTAGCAATCCACACACCGGGGAGCTGTTTTTT,CASSFASNPHTGELFF
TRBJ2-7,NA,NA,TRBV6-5,TGTGCCAGCAGTCCCGGACACCTCTACGAGCAGTACTTC,CASSPGHLYEQYF
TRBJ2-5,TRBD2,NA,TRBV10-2,TGCGCCAGCAGGAAGGTAGCGGGGTTAGGGACCCAGTACTTC,CASRKVAGLGTQYF
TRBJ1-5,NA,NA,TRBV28,TGTGCCAGCAGTCCCCTTAGCCCTTCGGGGAGTAGCAATCAGCCCCAGCATTTT,CASSPLSPSGSSNQPQHF
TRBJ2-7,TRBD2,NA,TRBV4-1,TGCGCCAGCAGCAAAGGGGTTAGCGGGGGGGCCGTCGACGAGCAGTACTTC,CASSKGVSGGAVDEQYF
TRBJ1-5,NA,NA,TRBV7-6,TGTGCCAGCAGCCTAAGTAGTAATAGCAATCAGCCCCAGCATTTT,CASSLSSNSNQPQHF
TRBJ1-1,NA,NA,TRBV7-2,TGTGCCACCGCCGGGTACACTGAAGCTTTCTTT,CATAGYTEAFF
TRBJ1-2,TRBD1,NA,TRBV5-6,TGTGCCAGCAGCCGACAGGGGGGGTATGGCTACACCTTC,CASSRQGGYGYTF
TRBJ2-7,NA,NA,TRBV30,TGTGCCTGGAGCACAGAGACCTACGAGCAGTACTTC,CAWSTETYEQYF
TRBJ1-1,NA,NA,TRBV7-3,TGTGCCAGCAGCTTGGGGGCGAACACTGAAGCTTTCTTT,CASSLGANTEAFF
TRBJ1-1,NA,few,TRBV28,TGTGCCAGCAGTTTAGGGCACAGCGAAGCTTTCTTT,CASSLGHSEAFF
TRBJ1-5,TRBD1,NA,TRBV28,TGTGCCGCTGGGGGGTGGCGGACAGGACTCAATAGCAATCAGCCCCAGCATTTT,CAAGGWRTGLNSNQPQHF
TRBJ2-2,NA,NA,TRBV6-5,TGTGCCAGCAGTGCGTCAGGGGCCGGGGAGCTGTTTTTT,CASSASGAGELFF